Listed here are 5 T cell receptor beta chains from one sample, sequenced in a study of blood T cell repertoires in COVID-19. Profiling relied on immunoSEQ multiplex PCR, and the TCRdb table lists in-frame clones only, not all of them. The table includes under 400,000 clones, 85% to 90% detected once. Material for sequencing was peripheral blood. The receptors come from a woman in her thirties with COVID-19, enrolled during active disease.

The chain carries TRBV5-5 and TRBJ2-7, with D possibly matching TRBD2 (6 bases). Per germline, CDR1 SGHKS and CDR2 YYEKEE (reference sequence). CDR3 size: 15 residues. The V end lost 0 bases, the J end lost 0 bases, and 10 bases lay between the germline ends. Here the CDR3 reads CASSLGSGASYEQYF. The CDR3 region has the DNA TGTGCCAGCAGCTTGGGTAGCGGAGCCTCCTACGAGCAGTACTTC.

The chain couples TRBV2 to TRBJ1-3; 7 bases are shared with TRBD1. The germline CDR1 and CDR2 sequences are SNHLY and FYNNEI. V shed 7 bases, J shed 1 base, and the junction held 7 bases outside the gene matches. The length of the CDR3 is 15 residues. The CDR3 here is CASTRDRVSGNTIYF. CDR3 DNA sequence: TGTGCCAGCACCAGAGACAGGGTATCTGGAAACACCATATATTTT.

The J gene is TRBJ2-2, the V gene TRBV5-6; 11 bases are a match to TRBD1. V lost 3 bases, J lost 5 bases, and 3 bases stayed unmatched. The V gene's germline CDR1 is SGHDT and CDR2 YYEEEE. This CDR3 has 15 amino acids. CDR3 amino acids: CASSWTGGTTGELFF. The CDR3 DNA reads TGTGCCAGCAGCTGGACAGGGGGCACTACCGGGGAGCTGTTTTTT.

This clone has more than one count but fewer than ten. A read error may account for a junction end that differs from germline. CDR3 protein: CASSLRVGNNGVF. The CDR3 bases are TGTGCCAGCAGTTTAAGGGTCGGGAACAACGGGGTCTTC. The chain is built from TRBV28 and TRBJ2-1, with D perhaps TRBD2 (5 bases). This CDR3 comprises 13 residues. Germline CDR1 reads MDHEN; CDR2 reads SYDVKM.

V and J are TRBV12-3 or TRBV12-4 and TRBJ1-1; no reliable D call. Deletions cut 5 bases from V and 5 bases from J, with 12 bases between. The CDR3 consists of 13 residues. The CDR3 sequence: CASSATGLTEAFF. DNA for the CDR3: TGTGCCAGCAGTGCTACGGGGTTAACTGAAGCTTTCTTT.